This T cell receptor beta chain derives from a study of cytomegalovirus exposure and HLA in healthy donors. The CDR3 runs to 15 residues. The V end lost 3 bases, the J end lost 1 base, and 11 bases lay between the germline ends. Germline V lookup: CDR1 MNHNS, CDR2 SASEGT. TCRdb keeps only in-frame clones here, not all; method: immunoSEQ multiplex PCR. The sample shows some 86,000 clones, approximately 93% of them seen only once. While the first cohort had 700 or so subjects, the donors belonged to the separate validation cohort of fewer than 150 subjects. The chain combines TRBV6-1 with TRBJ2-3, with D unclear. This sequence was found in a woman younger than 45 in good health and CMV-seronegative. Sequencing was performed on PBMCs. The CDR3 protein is CASSDVGTRTDTQYF. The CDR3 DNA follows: TGTGCCAGCAGTGATGTGGGCACCCGCACAGATACGCAGTATTTT.